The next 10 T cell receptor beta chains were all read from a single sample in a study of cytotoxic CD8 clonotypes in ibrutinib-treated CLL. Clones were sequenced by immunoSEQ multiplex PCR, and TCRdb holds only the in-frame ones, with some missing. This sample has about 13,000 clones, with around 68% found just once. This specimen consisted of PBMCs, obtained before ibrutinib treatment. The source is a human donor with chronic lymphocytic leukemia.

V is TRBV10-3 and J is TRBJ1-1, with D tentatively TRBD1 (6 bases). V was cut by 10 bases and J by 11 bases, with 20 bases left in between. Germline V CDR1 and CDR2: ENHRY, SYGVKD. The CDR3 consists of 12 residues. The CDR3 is CATTGGGRGAFF. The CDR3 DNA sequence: TGTGCCACCACCGGCGGGGGGCGCGGGGCTTTCTTT.

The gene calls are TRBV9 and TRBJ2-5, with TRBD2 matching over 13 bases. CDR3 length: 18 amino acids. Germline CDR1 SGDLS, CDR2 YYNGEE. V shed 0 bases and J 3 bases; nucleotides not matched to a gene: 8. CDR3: CASSVEGLAGEAKETQYF. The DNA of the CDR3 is TGTGCCAGCAGCGTAGAAGGACTAGCGGGAGAAGCGAAAGAGACCCAGTACTTC.

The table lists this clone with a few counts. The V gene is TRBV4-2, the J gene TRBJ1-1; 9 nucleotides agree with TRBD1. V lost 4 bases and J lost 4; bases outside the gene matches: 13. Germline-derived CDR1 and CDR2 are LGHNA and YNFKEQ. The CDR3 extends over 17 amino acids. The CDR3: CASSRTPQQGAGTEAFF. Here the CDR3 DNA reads TGTGCCAGCAGCCGCACCCCACAACAGGGGGCTGGCACTGAAGCTTTCTTT.

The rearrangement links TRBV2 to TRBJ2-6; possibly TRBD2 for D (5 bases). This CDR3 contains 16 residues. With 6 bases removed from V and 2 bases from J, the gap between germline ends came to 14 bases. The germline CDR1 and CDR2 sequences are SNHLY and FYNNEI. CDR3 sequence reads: CASSRRGGTGANVLTF. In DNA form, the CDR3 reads TGTGCCAGCAGCCGACGGGGTGGGACTGGGGCCAACGTCCTGACTTTC.

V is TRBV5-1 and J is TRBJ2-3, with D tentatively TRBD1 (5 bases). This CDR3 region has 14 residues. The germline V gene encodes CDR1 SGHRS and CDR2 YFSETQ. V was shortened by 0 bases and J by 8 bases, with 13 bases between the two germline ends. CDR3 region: CASSLVAEQGTQYF. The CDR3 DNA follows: TGCGCCAGCAGCTTGGTGGCAGAGCAGGGTACGCAGTATTTT.

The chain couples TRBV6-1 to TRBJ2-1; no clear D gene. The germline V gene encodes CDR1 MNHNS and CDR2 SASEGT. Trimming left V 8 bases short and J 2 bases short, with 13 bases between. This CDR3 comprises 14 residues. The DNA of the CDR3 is TGTGCCAGCTCCCGGGCCGTAGCCTACAATGAGCAGTTCTTC. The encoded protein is CASSRAVAYNEQFF.

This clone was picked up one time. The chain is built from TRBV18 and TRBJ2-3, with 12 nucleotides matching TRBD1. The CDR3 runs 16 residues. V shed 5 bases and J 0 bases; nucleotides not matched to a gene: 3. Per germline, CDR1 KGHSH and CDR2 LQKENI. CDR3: CASSTGQGASTDTQYF. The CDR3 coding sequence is TGTGCCAGCTCAACGGGACAGGGGGCCAGCACAGATACGCAGTATTTT.

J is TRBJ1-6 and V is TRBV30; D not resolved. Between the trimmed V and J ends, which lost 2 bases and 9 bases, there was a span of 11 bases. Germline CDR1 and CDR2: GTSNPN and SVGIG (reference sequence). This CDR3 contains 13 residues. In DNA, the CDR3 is TGTGCCTGGAGTCTGGCCTGGGCTTCACCCCTCCACTTT. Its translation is CAWSLAWASPLHF.

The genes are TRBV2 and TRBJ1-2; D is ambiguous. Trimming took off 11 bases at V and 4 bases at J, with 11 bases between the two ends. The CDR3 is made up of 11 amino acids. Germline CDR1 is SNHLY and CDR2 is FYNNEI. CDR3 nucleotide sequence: TGTGCCTGTGGGGTCGGCTATGGCTACACCTTC. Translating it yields CACGVGYGYTF.

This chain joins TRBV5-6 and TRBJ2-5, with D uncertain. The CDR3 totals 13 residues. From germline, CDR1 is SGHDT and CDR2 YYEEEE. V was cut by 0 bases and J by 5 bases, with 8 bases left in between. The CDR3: CASSLGQWETQYF. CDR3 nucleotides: TGTGCCAGCAGCTTGGGGCAGTGGGAGACCCAGTACTTC.